Included here is one T cell receptor (beta chain) sequence, with context. The antigen remains unidentified. CDR3 size: 15 residues. V lost 1 base to trimming and J lost 1 base; unmatched junction nucleotides: 2. CDR1 is SGHRS, CDR2 YFSETQ, per germline. The sample is drawn from a study of shared clonotypes between healthy human individuals. The study's findings and limits: The sharing of 4% to 5.5% of naive CD4 clonotypes was seen across several donors.

Once extracted for a subset, genomic DNA was divided evenly among several immunoSEQ plates. The table came from immunoSEQ multiplex PCR; TCRdb's copy has only in-frame clones and leaves some out. This sample carries about 690,000 clones, less than 95% of them seen once, and the ten largest clones take 30% to 40%. Free of recent acute infections or vaccinations, the donors were healthy HIV-negative adults. The chain recombines TRBV5-1 with TRBJ2-1, with 7 positions matching TRBD2. Input material: memory CD8+ T cells from PBMCs. As for subset: CD45RO+ cells pooled with CCR7-negative TemRA cells. The source of this sequence is a man between 18 and 29 years old in good health. Some clones in this sample may be carry-over from other donors' samples. The CDR3 loop is CASSLQGGSYNEQFF. The CDR3 DNA is TGCGCCAGCAGCTTGCAGGGAGGGTCCTACAATGAGCAGTTCTTC.